This record looks at one TCR beta chain sequence and its context. Its antigen is unknown. The sample belongs to a study of blood T cells in healthy people across ages. The ends lost 2 bases at V and 6 bases at J; junction bases unmatched: 11. CDR3 size: 16 residues. CDR1 is SGHRS, CDR2 YFSETQ, per germline. Study results and caveats: Across the age range, TCR beta diversity per million T cells fell in a roughly linear way.

Total RNA extracted from each sample amounted to at least 6 micrograms. Then a second PCR, running about 6 to 12 cycles, was carried out with a sample-barcoded 5' primer and a J-beta primer mix. A minimum of 2.5 million CDR3-containing paired-end reads was obtained for each sample. MiXCR, applied by TCRdb to the 5' RACE reads, yields one record per CDR3 protein. The sample lists approximately 790,000 distinct CDR3 sequences, around 62% occurring once. The rearrangement joins TRBV5-1 to TRBJ1-2; 9 bases align to TRBD1. The sequenced sample was blood. The sequence was collected from a man aged 30 to 39 in good health. The CDR3 DNA sequence: TGCGCCAGCAGCTTAAACGGACAGGGGAAGGGAGATGGCTACACCTTC. Translation gives CASSLNGQGKGDGYTF.